This passage covers 8 T cell receptor beta chains from one sample sequenced in a study of cytomegalovirus exposure and HLA in healthy donors. Profiled with immunoSEQ multiplex PCR; TCRdb holds only in-frame clones, not every one. Here the sample spans approximately 260,000 clones, 75% to 90% being singletons. The sample was PBMCs. Source of these receptors: a woman aged 25 to 39 in good health and CMV-seropositive.

The chain employs TRBV2 and TRBJ1-2; 9 bases are a match to TRBD1. Germline loops: CDR1 SNHLY, CDR2 FYNNEI. J lost 2 bases, V lost 11 bases, and 6 bases had no gene match. This CDR3 comprises 13 residues. The CDR3 loop is CAGSTGGNYGYTF. CDR3 bases: TGTGCCGGATCGACAGGGGGGAACTATGGCTACACCTTC. The whole variable domain, filled in from reference TRBV2 and TRBJ1-2, reads EPEVTQTPSHQVTQMGQEVILRCVPISNHLYFYWYRQILGQKVEFLVSFYNNEISEKSEIFDDQFSVERPDGSNFTLKIRSTKLEDSAMYFCAGSTGGNYGYTFGSGTRLTVV.

This clone was counted only a few times. The chain combines TRBV10-3 with TRBJ2-4; possibly TRBD2 for D (7 bases). Germline loops: CDR1 ENHRY, CDR2 SYGVKD. The CDR3 runs 16 residues. The germline V and J ends were trimmed by 3 bases and 2 bases, with 14 bases remaining between them. The CDR3 nucleotides are TGTGCCATCAGTGATGTGGAGGGGGGGACCAAAAACATTCAGTACTTC. It yields the protein CAISDVEGGTKNIQYF.

The chain uses TRBV7-2 and TRBJ2-7; TRBD1 aligns across 9 bases. There are 17 residues in the CDR3. Losses at the gene ends were 1 base for V and 4 bases for J; bases not matched to a gene: 11. CDR1 and CDR2 from the germline V gene are SGHTA and FQGNSA. The CDR3 DNA reads TGTGCCAGCAGCTTAGTACAGTCACAGGGGGCGTGGTACGAGCAGTACTTC. It is translated as CASSLVQSQGAWYEQYF. The variable domain in full, with the rest retrieved from reference TRBV7-2 and TRBJ2-7, is GAGVSQSPSNKVTEKGKDVELRCDPISGHTALYWYRQSLGQGLEFLIYFQGNSAPDKSGLPSDRFSAERTGGSVSTLTIQRTQQEDSAVYLCASSLVQSQGAWYEQYFGPGTRLTVT.

The J gene is TRBJ2-5, the V gene TRBV2, with a weak D call TRBD1 (6 bases). The CDR3 length is 14 residues. Germline loops: CDR1 SNHLY, CDR2 FYNNEI. V dropped 6 bases and J dropped 6 bases, with 17 bases sitting between them. The CDR3 here is CASRATGTAKTQYF. Here the CDR3 DNA reads TGTGCCAGCAGAGCCACAGGGACGGCGAAGACCCAGTACTTC.

This clone occurred a few times. The chain combines TRBV15 with TRBJ2-2; 9 bases fit TRBD1. The CDR3 spans 15 residues. After removal of 4 bases from V and 4 bases from J, the junction contained 4 bases not matched to a gene. Germline assignment: CDR1 LNHNV and CDR2 YYDKDF (reference sequence). The CDR3, as DNA: TGTGCCACCAGCATGACAGGGGGTAGCACCGGGGAGCTGTTTTTT. This gives the protein CATSMTGGSTGELFF.

The J gene is TRBJ1-4, the V gene TRBV5-6, with D unclear. CDR3 length: 15 residues. Germline assignment: CDR1 SGHDT and CDR2 YYEEEE. V was cut by 4 bases and J by 10 bases, with 20 bases left in between. The CDR3 spells CASSLRGGPTVKLFF. DNA for the CDR3: TGTGCCAGCAGCCTGCGGGGAGGGCCCACGGTAAAACTGTTTTTT.

The V call is TRBV2, the J call TRBJ2-1; 12 bases align to TRBD2. The CDR3 loop spans 12 amino acids. Trimming removed 8 bases from V and 7 bases from J; junction bases left unmatched: 0. Germline V lookup: CDR1 SNHLY, CDR2 FYNNEI. CDR3 sequence reads: CASGTSGNEQFF. The CDR3 DNA reads TGTGCCAGCGGGACTAGCGGGAATGAGCAGTTCTTC.

The rearrangement uses TRBV4-2 and TRBJ2-5, with TRBD2 matching 10 bases. Germline V CDR1 and CDR2: LGHNA, YNFKEQ. This CDR3 region has 15 residues. J was trimmed by 5 bases and V by 4 bases; bases with no gene match: 7. The CDR3, as DNA: TGTGCCAGCAGCCTTGAGCGGGAGGGCCGTGAGACCCAGTACTTC. Its translation: CASSLEREGRETQYF.